This T cell receptor beta chain was profiled in a study of blood T cells in healthy people across ages. Study summary: Roughly one uniquely barcoded beta molecule per two T cells was captured.

Then a second PCR, running roughly 7 to 11 cycles, was carried out with a sample-barcoded 5' primer and a J-beta primer mix. One entry per CDR3 protein, called by TCRdb with MiXCR from the 5' RACE reads. The sample carries some 790,000 distinct CDR3 sequences, under 30% recorded once. The CDR3 spans 13 residues. Trimming shortened V by 3 bases and J by 5 bases, and 12 bases separated the two germline ends. Germline V gene sequence: CDR1 DFQATT, CDR2 SNEGSKA (reference sequence). This clonotype was detected ten times or more. The chain has TRBV20-1 and TRBJ2-3; D is uncertain. Material for sequencing was blood. The receptor's source is an elderly woman in good health. This CDR3 is CSASGSFGDTQYF. The DNA of the CDR3 is TGCAGTGCTAGTGGGTCATTCGGAGATACGCAGTATTTT.